The text below deals with one TCR beta chain. The sample holds one count of this clone. Its antigen remains unidentified. No base qualities exist here, and no much larger clone lies one base off it. Sample time point, as interpreted from the label and publication: about 28 days (+/-7) after the second vaccine dose. Because spike-specific TCR depth and breadth did not differ between the two schedules, AZD1222 recipients who got a second dose at roughly 4 weeks were pooled with those who got a second dose at roughly 12 weeks. The vaccinee samples were drawn from two UK trials, COV001 and COV002, one of which was a single-blind randomized controlled phase 2/3 trial testing AZD1222 (ChAdOx1 nCoV-19) in healthy adults. Trial participant PBMC samples were collected at day 0 and day 28 after the second dose for TCRbeta chain sequencing. The data were obtained in a study of T cell responses to AZD1222 COVID-19 vaccine (dated by TCRdb to about 2021). Notes on the research overall: TCR sequencing covered more than 230 trial participants: some 210 given two doses of AZD1222 and 26 given two doses of MenACWY control vaccine. Trial participants were enrolled into age subgroups of 18-55, 56-69 and 70-plus years, which contained 148, 28 and 57 TCR-sequenced participants, respectively. What the research found in general, with its limitations: Conclusions about previously exposed vaccinees are limited because only six or seven AZD1222 recipients were SARS-CoV-2 seropositive at baseline. The 56-69-year group was small, and its depth increase did not reach significance, likely because of low power. The whole spike protein was spanned by vaccine-associated CD4 TCRs, and dominant responses were seen in regions 160-218 and 743-854. Reportedly, close to half of the unique spike-specific TCRs recognized epitopes lying outside the regions that are mutated in the B.1.351 and B.1.1.7 variants. Because no samples from the day 14 peak response were available, repertoires could be characterized only after the peak T cell response. Participants were mostly white British and included more females than males, and it was suggested by the authors that clonal diversity may have been underestimated. A significant rise in spike-specific TCR breadth and depth was observed after two AZD1222 doses relative to day 0 and relative to MenACWY recipients.

The CDR3 regions of human TCRbeta chains were subjected to immunosequencing. The original pipeline was this. Repertoire TCRs were matched against a reference library of SARS-CoV-2-specific TCRs generated with the MIRA antigen-specificity platform. Breadth was defined as the fraction of unique TCRs that were SARS-CoV-2-associated. Depth was defined as the fraction of total T cells that were SARS-CoV-2-associated. Using the MIRA data, each spike-specific TCR was assigned both to the spike region to which the TCR was reactive and to a CD4 or CD8 class. Log10-transformed breadth and depth values were compared by one-way ANOVA with Sidak's multiple comparisons tests. This is the immuneACCESS table as TCRdb keeps it, with only in-frame sequences that have V and J called. A part of the clones is gone; compared with another copy, unresolved V genes explain less than half, and the rest is unexplained. From that table come the V and J calls and clone size; the DNA was used to work out D and trimming. The sample has around 150,000 clones on record, about 90% of them singletons. Roughly 1.4% of the sample lies in the top ten.

Inclusive of the bounding cysteine and phenylalanine, the CDR3 is 13 residues long. Only the CDR3 part of the read is kept: 39 bases, read in frame from the first base. The germline V gene (reference sequence) gives CDR1 as LNHDA and CDR2 as SQIVND. V loses 5 bases, J loses 4 bases, and the germline ends lie 11 bases apart. The source is an adult who received the AZD1222 COVID-19 vaccine. The V gene is TRBV19 and the J gene is TRBJ1-1; there is no confident call for the D gene. The starting material was peripheral blood, obtained 28 days after the second AZD1222 dose. CDR3 reads: CASSDGRVTEAFF. The DNA sequence is given as TGTGCCAGTAGTGATGGAAGGGTCACTGAAGCTTTCTTT.